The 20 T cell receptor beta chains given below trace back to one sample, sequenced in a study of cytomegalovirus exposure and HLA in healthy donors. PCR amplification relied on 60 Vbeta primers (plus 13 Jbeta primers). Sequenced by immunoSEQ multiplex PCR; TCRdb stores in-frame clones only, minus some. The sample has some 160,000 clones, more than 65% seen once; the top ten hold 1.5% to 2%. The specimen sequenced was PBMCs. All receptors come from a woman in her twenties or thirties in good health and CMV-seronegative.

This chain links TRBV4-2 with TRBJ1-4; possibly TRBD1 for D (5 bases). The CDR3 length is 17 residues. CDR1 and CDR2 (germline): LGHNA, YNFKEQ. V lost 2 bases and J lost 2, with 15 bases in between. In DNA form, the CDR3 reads TGTGCCAGCAGCCAAAGGGATCAGGGAACCACTAATGAAAAACTGTTTTTT. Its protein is CASSQRDQGTTNEKLFF.

As DNA, the CDR3 is TGTGCCAGCAGAACCAGGGGTTCCCACTACGAGCAGTACTTC. This gives the protein CASRTRGSHYEQYF. The V gene is TRBV6-6, the J gene TRBJ2-7; possibly TRBD1 for D (6 bases). The germline V gene encodes CDR1 MNHNY and CDR2 SVGAGI (reference sequence). V dropped 6 bases and J dropped 3 bases, with 15 bases sitting between them. CDR3 length: 14 amino acids.

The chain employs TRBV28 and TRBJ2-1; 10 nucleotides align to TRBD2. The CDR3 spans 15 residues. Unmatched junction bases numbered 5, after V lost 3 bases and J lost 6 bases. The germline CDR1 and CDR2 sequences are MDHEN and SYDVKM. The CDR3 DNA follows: TGTGCCAGCAGTTTCGTCAGCGGGAGGGTCAATGAGCAGTTCTTC. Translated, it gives CASSFVSGRVNEQFF.

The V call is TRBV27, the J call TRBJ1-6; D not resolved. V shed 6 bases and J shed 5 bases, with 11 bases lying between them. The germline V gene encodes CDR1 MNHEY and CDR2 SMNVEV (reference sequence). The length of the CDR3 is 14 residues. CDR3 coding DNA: TGTGCCAGCAGGCGCCTACTTAATAATTCACCCCTCCACTTT. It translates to CASRRLLNNSPLHF.

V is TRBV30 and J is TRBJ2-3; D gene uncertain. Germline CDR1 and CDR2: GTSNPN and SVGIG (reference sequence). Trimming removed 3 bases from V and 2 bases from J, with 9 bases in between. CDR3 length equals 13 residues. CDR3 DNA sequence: TGTGCCTGGAGGGTGGCGGCCACAGATACGCAGTATTTT. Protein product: CAWRVAATDTQYF.

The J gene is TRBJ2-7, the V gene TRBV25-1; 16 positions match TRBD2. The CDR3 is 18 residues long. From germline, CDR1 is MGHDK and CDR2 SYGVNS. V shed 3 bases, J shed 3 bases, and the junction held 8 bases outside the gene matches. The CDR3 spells CASSEGTSGRANLYEQYF. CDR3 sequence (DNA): TGTGCCAGCAGTGAGGGGACTAGCGGGAGGGCCAACCTCTACGAGCAGTACTTC.

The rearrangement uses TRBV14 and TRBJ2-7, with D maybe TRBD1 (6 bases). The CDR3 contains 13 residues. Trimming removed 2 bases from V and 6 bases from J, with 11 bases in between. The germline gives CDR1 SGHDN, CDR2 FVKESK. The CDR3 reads CASSQIQGSEQYF. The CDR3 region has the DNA TGTGCCAGCAGCCAAATCCAGGGGAGCGAGCAGTACTTC.

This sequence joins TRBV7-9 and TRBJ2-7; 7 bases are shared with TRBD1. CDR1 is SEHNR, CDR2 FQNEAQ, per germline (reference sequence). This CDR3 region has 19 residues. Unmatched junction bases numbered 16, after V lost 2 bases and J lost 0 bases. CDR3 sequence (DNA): TGTGCCAGCAGCTTAAGAGCCGGGACAGTTTCCTCGAGCTCCTACGAGCAGTACTTC. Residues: CASSLRAGTVSSSSYEQYF.

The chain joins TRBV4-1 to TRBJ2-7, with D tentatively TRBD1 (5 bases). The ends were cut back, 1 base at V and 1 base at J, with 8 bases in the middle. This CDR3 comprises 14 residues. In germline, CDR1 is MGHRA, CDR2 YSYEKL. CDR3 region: CASSQGGISYEQYF. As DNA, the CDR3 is TGCGCCAGCAGCCAAGGGGGCATATCCTACGAGCAGTACTTC.

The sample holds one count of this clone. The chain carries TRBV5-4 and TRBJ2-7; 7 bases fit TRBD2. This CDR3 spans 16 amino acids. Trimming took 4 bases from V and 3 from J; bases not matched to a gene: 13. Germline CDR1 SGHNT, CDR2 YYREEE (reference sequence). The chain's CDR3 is CASSPPGVAGGYEQYF. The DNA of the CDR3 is TGTGCCAGCAGCCCCCCGGGGGTAGCGGGCGGCTACGAGCAGTACTTC.

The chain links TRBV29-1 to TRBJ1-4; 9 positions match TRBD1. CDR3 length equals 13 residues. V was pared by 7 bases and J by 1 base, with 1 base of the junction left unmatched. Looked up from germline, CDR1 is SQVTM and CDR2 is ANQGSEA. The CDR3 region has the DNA TGCAGCGCGACAGGGGGAACTAATGAAAAACTGTTTTTT. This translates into CSATGGTNEKLFF.

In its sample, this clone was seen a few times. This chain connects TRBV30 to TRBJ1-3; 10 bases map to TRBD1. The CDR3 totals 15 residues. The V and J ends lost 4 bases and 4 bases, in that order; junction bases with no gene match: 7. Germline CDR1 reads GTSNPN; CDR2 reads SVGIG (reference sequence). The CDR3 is CAWTPDRGLGNTIYF. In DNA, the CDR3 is TGTGCCTGGACCCCCGACAGGGGGCTAGGAAACACCATATATTTT.

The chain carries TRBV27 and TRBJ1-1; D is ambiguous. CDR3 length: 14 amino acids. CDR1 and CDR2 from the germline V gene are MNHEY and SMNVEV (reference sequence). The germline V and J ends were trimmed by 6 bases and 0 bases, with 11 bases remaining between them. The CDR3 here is CASRNMVMNTEAFF. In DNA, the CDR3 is TGTGCCAGCAGGAACATGGTCATGAACACTGAAGCTTTCTTT.

The CDR3 DNA sequence: TGTGCCAGCAGCTTCAACAGGGGGGACGAGCAGTTCTTC. Its protein is CASSFNRGDEQFF. The gene calls are TRBV5-6 and TRBJ2-1; 8 nucleotides match TRBD1. With 2 bases clipped from V and 10 bases from J, the junction kept 5 bases outside the gene matches. CDR1 and CDR2 from the germline V gene are SGHDT and YYEEEE. The CDR3 runs 13 residues.

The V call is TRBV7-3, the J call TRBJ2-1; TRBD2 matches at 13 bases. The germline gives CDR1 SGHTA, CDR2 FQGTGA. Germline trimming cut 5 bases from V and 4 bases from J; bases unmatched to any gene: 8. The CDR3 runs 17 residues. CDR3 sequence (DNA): TGTGCCAGCAGCCCAGCCGGGACTAGCGGGAATTACAATGAGCAGTTCTTC. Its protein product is CASSPAGTSGNYNEQFF.

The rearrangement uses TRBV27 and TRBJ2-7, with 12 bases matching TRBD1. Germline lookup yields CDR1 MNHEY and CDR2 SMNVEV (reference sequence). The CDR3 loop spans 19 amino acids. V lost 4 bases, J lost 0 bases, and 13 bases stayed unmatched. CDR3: CASSSKPPRGQGASYEQYF. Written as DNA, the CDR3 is TGTGCCAGCAGTTCCAAGCCCCCTCGGGGACAGGGGGCCTCCTACGAGCAGTACTTC.

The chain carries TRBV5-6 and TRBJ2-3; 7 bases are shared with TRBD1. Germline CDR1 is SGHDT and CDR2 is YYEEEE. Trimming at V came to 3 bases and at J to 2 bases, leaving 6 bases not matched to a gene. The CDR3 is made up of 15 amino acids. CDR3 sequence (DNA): TGTGCCAGCAGCTCCGCCGGGACAGCCACAGATACGCAGTATTTT. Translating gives CASSSAGTATDTQYF. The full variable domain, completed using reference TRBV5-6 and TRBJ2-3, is DAGVTQSPTHLIKTRGQQVTLRCSPKSGHDTVSWYQQALGQGPQFIFQYYEEEERQRGNFPDRFSGHQFPNYSSELNVNALLLGDSALYLCASSSAGTATDTQYFGPGTRLTVL.

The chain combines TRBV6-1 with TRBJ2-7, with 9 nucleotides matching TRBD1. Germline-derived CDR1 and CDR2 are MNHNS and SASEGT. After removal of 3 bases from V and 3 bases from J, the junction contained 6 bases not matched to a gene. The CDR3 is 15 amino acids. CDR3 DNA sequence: TGTGCCAGCAGTGATTACAGGGGGCGCGGCTACGAGCAGTACTTC. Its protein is CASSDYRGRGYEQYF.

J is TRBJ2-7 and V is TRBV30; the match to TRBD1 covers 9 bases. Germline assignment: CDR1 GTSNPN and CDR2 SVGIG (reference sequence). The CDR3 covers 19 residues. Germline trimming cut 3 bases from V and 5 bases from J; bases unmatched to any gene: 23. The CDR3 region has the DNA TGTGCCTGGAGCTACCACCGGTCCCCCACCGGGACAGGGTTGCACGAGCAGTACTTC. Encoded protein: CAWSYHRSPTGTGLHEQYF.

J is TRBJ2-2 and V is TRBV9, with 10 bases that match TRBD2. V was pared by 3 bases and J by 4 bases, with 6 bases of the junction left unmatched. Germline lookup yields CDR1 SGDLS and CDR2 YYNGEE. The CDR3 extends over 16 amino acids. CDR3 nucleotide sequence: TGTGCCAGCAGCGCCAGCGGGAGGGTAGCCACCGGGGAGCTGTTTTTT. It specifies CASSASGRVATGELFF.